The sequence of this T cell receptor beta chain was determined in a study of blood T cell repertoires in COVID-19. Background on the study: Samples came from the United States, Italy and Spain, spanning acute and convalescent COVID-19. The analysed material was cDNA or gDNA that came from T cells, B-cell-depleted T cells, or PBMCs.

In the study's own analysis: Reference gene primer amplification gave nucleated cell count estimates. Produced via immunoSEQ multiplex PCR; TCRdb's table is partial and in-frame only. D and trimming were read from the DNA, whereas the V and J calls and clone size are those reported in that table. The sample yields 150,000 to 200,000 clones, approximately 85% seen once. CDR3 size: 16 residues. The J segment lost 2 bases and the V segment lost 1 base, leaving 1 base of the junction unmatched. CDR1 and CDR2 from the germline V gene are LGHDT and YNNKEL (reference sequence). The chain uses TRBV3-1 (or the pseudogene TRBV3-2) and TRBJ2-2; 10 nucleotides match TRBD2. The TCR sequence derives from an elderly woman with acute or convalescent COVID-19. Sequenced sample: peripheral blood. CDR3 protein: CASSQVAGGNTGELFF. The DNA of the CDR3 is TGTGCCAGCAGCCAAGTAGCGGGGGGTAACACCGGGGAGCTGTTTTTT.